This TCR beta chain derives from a study of shared clonotypes between healthy human individuals. This CDR3 is built from 16 residues. CDR1 is MNHEY and CDR2 is SMNVEV in the germline V gene (reference sequence). V was trimmed by 5 bases and J by 6 bases, leaving 20 bases between them. This clone counts as medium-sized (0.01 to 0.1%). Libraries were prepared by immunoSEQ multiplex PCR; TCRdb keeps only in-frame clonotypes and omits some of them. Here the sample spans a few hundred thousand clones, more than 75% being singletons. The origin of this receptor is a man younger than 35 in good health. The genes are TRBV27 and TRBJ2-1, with D possibly being TRBD2 (6 bases). Sequenced: memory CD8+ T cells sorted from blood. This sample's subset: CD45RO+ cells pooled with CCR7-negative TemRA cells. The DNA for the CDR3 is TGTGCCAGCAGTATCACCGGGACCCGGGGGACCAATGAGCAGTTCTTC. Translated: CASSITGTRGTNEQFF.